This T cell receptor (beta chain) originates from a study of blood T cell repertoires in COVID-19. Study as a whole: Collection of acute and convalescent COVID-19 samples took place in the United States, Italy and Spain.

TCRdb's copy holds only in-frame clones and misses some; the assay was immunoSEQ multiplex PCR. The repertoire includes 50,000 to 70,000 clones, 79% of them detected once, and approximately 3% sits in the top ten. Per the germline V gene, CDR1 is SGDLS and CDR2 is YYNGEE. The CDR3 has 12 residues. The V and J ends lost 1 base and 6 bases, in that order; junction bases with no gene match: 1. The chain combines TRBV9 with TRBJ2-7; 7 bases line up with TRBD1. Material: peripheral blood. The clonotype originates from a man aged 55 to 69 with acute or convalescent COVID-19. The DNA of the CDR3 is TGTGCCAGCAGCGTATCAGGGGGCGAGCAGTACTTC. Its protein is CASSVSGGEQYF.